These 27 T cell receptor beta chains came from one sample sequenced in a study of T cell changes during pregnancy in multiple sclerosis (dated by TCRdb to about 2019). To prepare the library, the immunoSEQ multiplex PCR assay was applied. TCRdb obtained this table from immuneACCESS and retained in-frame rearrangements with V and J assigned. These tables miss some clones; where compared with another copy, unresolved V genes account for less than half of the shortfall, and the remainder is unexplained. In all, the sample holds 45,000 to 55,000 clones, and approximately 90% of those were seen once. Under 2% of the sample goes to the ten largest clones. The sample consisted of peripheral blood, taken in the first trimester of pregnancy. These receptors all stem from a female donor with multiple sclerosis, enrolled in a pregnancy study.

The chain combines TRBV18 with TRBJ2-7; TRBD1 matches 8 bases. The CDR3 length is 14 residues. Germline values: CDR1 KGHSH, CDR2 LQKENI. Germline trimming cut 6 bases from V and 2 bases from J; bases unmatched to any gene: 6. DNA of the CDR3: TGTGCCAGCTCTCCGGACAGGGCTACCTACGAGCAGTACTTC. This sequence encodes CASSPDRATYEQYF. The whole variable domain, filled in from reference TRBV18 and TRBJ2-7, reads NAGVMQNPRHLVRRRGQEARLRCSPMKGHSHVYWYRQLPEEGLKFMVYLQKENIIDESGMPKERFSAEFPKEGPSILRIQQVVRGDSAAYFCASSPDRATYEQYFGPGTRLTVT.

The J gene is TRBJ2-1, the V gene TRBV5-4, with a weak D call TRBD1 (6 bases). V lost 3 bases and J 7 bases, leaving 11 bases between the germline ends. From germline, CDR1 is SGHNT and CDR2 YYREEE (reference sequence). This CDR3 is 13 amino acids long. The DNA for the CDR3 is TGTGCCAGCAGCTCCGGGACAAATAATGAGCAGTTCTTC. The encoded protein is CASSSGTNNEQFF.

This sequence joins TRBV13 and TRBJ1-3; no reliable D call. Trimming shortened V by 5 bases and J by 0 bases, and 8 bases separated the two germline ends. This CDR3 is 14 amino acids long. CDR1 PRHDT and CDR2 FYEKMQ come from the germline V gene (reference sequence). The CDR3 DNA is TGTGCCAGCAGCGCGTTCCTCTCTGGAAACACCATATATTTT. It is translated as CASSAFLSGNTIYF.

This chain uses TRBV5-4 with TRBJ2-2; D gene unclear. The V end was cut by 4 bases, the J end by 4 bases, with 2 bases between. Germline CDR1 SGHNT, CDR2 YYREEE (reference sequence). The CDR3 consists of 11 residues. The CDR3 here is CASSRTGELFF. The DNA of the CDR3 is TGTGCCAGCAGCCGCACCGGGGAGCTGTTTTTT.

The chain couples TRBV2 to TRBJ1-1; D gene uncertain. CDR3 length: 14 residues. The V end lost 6 bases, the J end lost 11 bases, and 22 bases lay between the germline ends. The V gene's germline CDR1 is SNHLY and CDR2 FYNNEI. The chain's CDR3 is CASRVTRHILWAFF. CDR3 nucleotide sequence: TGTGCCAGCAGAGTTACCAGACACATCCTCTGGGCTTTCTTT.

The chain employs TRBV7-2 and TRBJ2-5; 7 nucleotides match TRBD1. Germline values: CDR1 SGHTA, CDR2 FQGNSA. Germline trimming cut 5 bases from V and 5 bases from J; bases unmatched to any gene: 8. The CDR3 is 14 amino acids. CDR3 sequence: CASSPGGFRETQYF. CDR3 nucleotides: TGTGCCAGCAGCCCAGGGGGATTTCGGGAGACCCAGTACTTC.

This chain uses TRBV6-5 with TRBJ2-7, with D possibly being TRBD1 (5 bases). V was trimmed by 8 bases and J by 2 bases, leaving 10 bases between them. The CDR3 has 12 amino acids. The germline gives CDR1 MNHEY, CDR2 SVGAGI. The CDR3 region has the DNA TGTGCCAGCGGGAAGGGGACCTACGAGCAGTACTTC. Encoded protein: CASGKGTYEQYF.

The chain is built from TRBV19 and TRBJ2-7; 9 bases are shared with TRBD1. After removal of 5 bases from V and 0 bases from J, the junction contained 11 bases not matched to a gene. The CDR3 has 17 amino acids. CDR1 LNHDA and CDR2 SQIVND come from the germline V gene (reference sequence). The CDR3 DNA is TGTGCCAGTAGTCCGGGACAGGGTCGGGTCGGCTCCTACGAGCAGTACTTC. It encodes CASSPGQGRVGSYEQYF.

This clone was observed a few times. This chain connects TRBV10-3 to TRBJ1-5; D ambiguous. Germline-derived CDR1 and CDR2 are ENHRY and SYGVKD. Trimming removed 2 bases from V and 4 bases from J, with 9 bases in between. The length of the CDR3 is 14 residues. The CDR3 DNA reads as TGTGCCATCAGTGAGACCCGGGGTAATCAGCCCCAGCATTTT. Translated: CAISETRGNQPQHF.

This chain links TRBV7-3 with TRBJ2-5; D is uncertain. The germline V and J ends were trimmed by 4 bases and 5 bases, with 11 bases remaining between them. The CDR3 has 13 amino acids. The germline V gene encodes CDR1 SGHTA and CDR2 FQGTGA. The CDR3 here is CASSSGLRETQYF. CDR3 nucleotides: TGTGCCAGCAGCTCTGGGCTTCGGGAGACCCAGTACTTC.

This chain connects TRBV28 to TRBJ1-6, with D perhaps matching TRBD1 (6 bases). Germline CDR1 and CDR2: MDHEN and SYDVKM. The CDR3 runs 14 residues. Trimming removed 5 bases at V and 8 bases at J, with 13 bases between. CDR3 sequence: CASSTPRGHSPLHF. The CDR3 DNA follows: TGTGCCAGCAGTACACCCAGGGGACATTCACCCCTCCACTTT.

This clone was recorded only once. The chain recombines TRBV7-9 with TRBJ2-7; D is unresolved. Germline V gene data show CDR1 as SEHNR and CDR2 as FQNEAQ (reference sequence). CDR3 length: 14 residues. The V and J ends lost 2 bases and 0 bases respectively, with 8 bases between them. In DNA form, the CDR3 reads TGTGCCAGCAGCTTATATGCAGGCTCCTACGAGCAGTACTTC. It translates to CASSLYAGSYEQYF.

The J gene is TRBJ1-4, the V gene TRBV30, with TRBD1 as a possible D gene (6 bases). This CDR3 spans 14 amino acids. The germline V gene has CDR1 GTSNPN and CDR2 SVGIG (reference sequence). Trimming took off 7 bases at V and 6 bases at J, with 18 bases between the two ends. The CDR3 loop is CASIPRGADEKLFF. The CDR3 DNA follows: TGTGCCTCAATACCGCGGGGGGCTGATGAAAAACTGTTTTTT.

The chain couples TRBV2 to TRBJ1-3, with a tentative D call TRBD1 (5 bases). Germline V CDR1 and CDR2: SNHLY, FYNNEI. V gave up 6 bases and J gave up 10 bases, with 19 bases separating them. The CDR3 totals 14 residues. DNA for the CDR3: TGTGCCAGCAGCAAAGATAACCAAAAGGGGACCATATATTTT. Translating it yields CASSKDNQKGTIYF.

In DNA form, the CDR3 reads TGTGCTAGTGGTTTCAACAGCCCTAACTATGGCTACACCTTC. This codes for CASGFNSPNYGYTF. The chain couples TRBV12-5 to TRBJ1-2; D unresolved. This CDR3 has 14 amino acids. The ends were cut back, 3 bases at V and 0 bases at J, with 8 bases in the middle. Germline assignment: CDR1 LGHNT and CDR2 FRNRAP.

This chain connects TRBV6-1 to TRBJ1-1, with TRBD1 as a possible D gene (6 bases). CDR3 length equals 10 residues. Per germline, CDR1 MNHNS and CDR2 SASEGT. V dropped 6 bases and J dropped 9 bases, with 8 bases sitting between them. This CDR3 is CASRDRKAFF. The CDR3 DNA reads as TGTGCCAGCAGAGACAGGAAAGCTTTCTTT.

This clone was counted only a few times. CDR3: CASSSYYTEAFF. The CDR3 nucleotides read TGTGCCAGCAGTTCGTACTACACTGAAGCTTTCTTT. J is TRBJ1-1 and V is TRBV27; the D is unclear. Trimming pared 4 bases from V and 3 bases from J, leaving 6 bases between. Germline V gene sequence: CDR1 MNHEY, CDR2 SMNVEV (reference sequence). This CDR3 contains 12 residues.

The gene calls are TRBV30 and TRBJ2-5; tentative D call: TRBD2 (7 bases). From germline, CDR1 is GTSNPN and CDR2 SVGIG (reference sequence). The germline V and J ends were trimmed by 2 bases and 5 bases, with 12 bases remaining between them. This CDR3 is 13 amino acids long. Here the CDR3 DNA reads TGTGCCTGGAGTTGGGGGGGCGGGGAGACCCAGTACTTC. Translation gives CAWSWGGGETQYF.

The CDR3 nucleotides read TGCGCCAGCAGCATCCTGTACCAAGAGACCCAGTACTTC. Translation: CASSILYQETQYF. This chain joins TRBV4-3 and TRBJ2-5; D is unclear. V was cut by 5 bases and J by 0 bases, with 7 bases left in between. The CDR3 spans 13 residues. Germline V lookup: CDR1 LGHNA, CDR2 YSLEER.

V is TRBV23-1 and J is TRBJ1-1; D is undetermined. Being an ORF, TRBV23-1 has a function that is uncertain. This CDR3 has 14 amino acids. The V end lost 0 bases, the J end lost 3 bases, and 8 bases lay between the germline ends. CDR3 sequence reads: CASSQSDLYTEAFF. CDR3 bases: TGCGCCAGCAGTCAATCCGACTTGTACACTGAAGCTTTCTTT.

The V gene is TRBV19, the J gene TRBJ1-2; TRBD1 matches 7 bases. Trimming at V came to 4 bases and at J to 8 bases, leaving 13 bases not matched to a gene. There are 15 residues in the CDR3. From germline, CDR1 is LNHDA and CDR2 SQIVND (reference sequence). CDR3 sequence (DNA): TGTGCCAGTAGTAATCCTCAGGGGACAGCTTACGGCTACACCTTC. Translated: CASSNPQGTAYGYTF.

The genes are TRBV20-1 and TRBJ2-3; no reliable D call. Germline V CDR1 and CDR2: DFQATT, SNEGSKA (reference sequence). The CDR3 spans 11 residues. V lost 6 bases and J lost 0, with 4 bases in between. As DNA, the CDR3 is TGCAGTGCCCAGAGCACAGATACGCAGTATTTT. It codes for CSAQSTDTQYF.

The gene calls are TRBV9 and TRBJ1-2, with a weak D call TRBD1 (6 bases). Trimming removed 5 bases at V and 7 bases at J, with 9 bases between. The CDR3 has 11 amino acids. CDR1 SGDLS and CDR2 YYNGEE come from the germline V gene. CDR3 nucleotides: TGTGCCAGCAGTGGCAGGGGTGGCTACACCTTC. Translating it yields CASSGRGGYTF.

As to this clone: A read error may produce the germline difference seen at one junction end. V and J are TRBV5-4 and TRBJ1-6, with D unresolved. Germline assignment: CDR1 SGHNT and CDR2 YYREEE (reference sequence). CDR3 length equals 12 residues. CDR3 bases: TGTGCCAGCACCTTGCCGAATTCACCCCTCCACTTT. Residues: CASTLPNSPLHF.

The chain links TRBV4-2 to TRBJ1-2; 12 bases are a match to TRBD1. This CDR3 spans 16 amino acids. V shed 0 bases, J shed 8 bases, and the junction held 7 bases outside the gene matches. Germline V gene sequence: CDR1 LGHNA, CDR2 YNFKEQ. The CDR3 protein is CASSQDWGTGGWGYTF. The DNA for the CDR3 is TGTGCCAGCAGCCAAGATTGGGGGACAGGGGGCTGGGGCTACACCTTC.

V usage is TRBV5-1 and J usage is TRBJ2-3; 12 bases are shared with TRBD1. CDR1 is SGHRS and CDR2 is YFSETQ in the germline V gene. CDR3 length: 15 amino acids. The trim removed 4 bases at V and 4 bases at J, leaving 4 bases unmatched. The CDR3 region has the DNA TGCGCCAGCAGCGGAGGGACAGGGGGCGCAGATACGCAGTATTTT. This sequence encodes CASSGGTGGADTQYF.

CDR3 sequence reads: CASTGKVTADKSSLTDTQYF. The DNA for the CDR3 is TGTGCCAGCACCGGGAAGGTTACAGCAGATAAATCAAGTTTAACAGATACGCAGTATTTT. The chain combines TRBV2 with TRBJ2-3; D may be TRBD2 (5 bases). Trimming pared 7 bases from V and 3 bases from J, leaving 32 bases between. This CDR3 region has 20 residues. From germline, CDR1 is SNHLY and CDR2 FYNNEI.